Listed here are 9 T cell receptor beta chains from one sample, sequenced in a study of blood T cell repertoires in COVID-19. TCRdb's copy holds only in-frame clones and misses some; the assay was immunoSEQ multiplex PCR. This repertoire shows around 300,000 clones, 90% found once; its top ten account for about 7%. Sample: peripheral blood. These receptor sequences come from a woman in her 30s with COVID-19, enrolled during active disease.

The V and J genes are TRBV6-1 and TRBJ1-1; D is possibly TRBD1 (6 bases). Germline CDR1 and CDR2: MNHNS and SASEGT. With 1 base removed from V and 1 base from J, the gap between germline ends came to 13 bases. The CDR3 covers 16 residues. For the CDR3, the DNA is TGTGCCAGCAGTGAAGTGGTACCGGACAGGAACACTGAAGCTTTCTTT. Amino acids: CASSEVVPDRNTEAFF.

The chain carries TRBV4-2 and TRBJ2-7; 10 nucleotides line up with TRBD1. This CDR3 contains 18 residues. V shed 0 bases and J 0 bases; nucleotides not matched to a gene: 8. Germline V gene sequence: CDR1 LGHNA, CDR2 YNFKEQ. The CDR3 bases are TGTGCCAGCAGCCAAGAGGGACAGGGGATATCCAGCTCCTACGAGCAGTACTTC. As protein: CASSQEGQGISSSYEQYF.

This chain links TRBV6-2 or TRBV6-3 with TRBJ1-2; D perhaps matches TRBD1 (5 bases). Trimming took 0 bases from V and 6 from J, leaving 8 bases between them. In germline, CDR1 is MNHEY, CDR2 SVGEGT. The CDR3 sequence is 13 residues long. The CDR3 spells CASSYSGEDGYTF. The CDR3 DNA reads TGTGCCAGCAGTTACTCGGGGGAGGATGGCTACACCTTC.

J is TRBJ2-3 and V is TRBV28, with TRBD2 identical over 13 bases. CDR1 is MDHEN and CDR2 is SYDVKM in the germline V gene. This CDR3 is built from 19 residues. V dropped 2 bases and J dropped 3; count of bases not matched to a gene: 11. As DNA, the CDR3 is TGTGCCAGCAGTTTAAAAACTAGCGGGAGGGCCTTTTGGACAGATACGCAGTATTTT. Translating gives CASSLKTSGRAFWTDTQYF.

This chain uses TRBV7-9 with TRBJ2-1, with 9 bases matching TRBD1. V shed 5 bases, J shed 6 bases, and the junction held 5 bases outside the gene matches. Germline CDR1 is SEHNR and CDR2 is FQNEAQ (reference sequence). The CDR3 sequence is 14 residues long. CDR3 DNA: TGTGCCAGCAGCCGTGGGGACAGGGTCAATGAGCAGTTCTTC. As protein: CASSRGDRVNEQFF.

The chain is built from TRBV5-4 and TRBJ1-1; weak D call: TRBD1 (5 bases). This CDR3 spans 14 amino acids. Trimming left V 3 bases short and J 0 bases short, with 9 bases between. CDR1 is SGHNT, CDR2 YYREEE, per germline (reference sequence). The CDR3 is CASSSTELNTEAFF. The CDR3 DNA reads as TGTGCCAGCAGCTCGACAGAACTGAACACTGAAGCTTTCTTT.

V is TRBV12-3 or TRBV12-4 and J is TRBJ2-5; possibly TRBD2 for D (6 bases). The V end lost 3 bases, the J end lost 3 bases, and 8 bases lay between the germline ends. This CDR3 is 13 amino acids long. CDR3 protein: CASSFSGEETQYF. The DNA of the CDR3 is TGTGCCAGCAGTTTTAGCGGAGAAGAGACCCAGTACTTC.

V usage is TRBV7-9 and J usage is TRBJ2-2; possible D gene TRBD2, 7 bases. The CDR3 runs to 15 residues. V was trimmed by 5 bases and J by 6 bases, leaving 16 bases between them. Germline V gene lookup returns CDR1 SEHNR and CDR2 FQNEAQ (reference sequence). CDR3 nucleotides: TGTGCCAGCAGCATGAGCACCGGGGGGCCCGGGGAGCTGTTTTTT. Translation: CASSMSTGGPGELFF.

This chain uses TRBV27 with TRBJ2-5, with 7 bases fitting TRBD1. The CDR3 covers 15 residues. J lost 4 bases, V lost 5 bases, and 10 bases had no gene match. Germline assignment: CDR1 MNHEY and CDR2 SMNVEV (reference sequence). Here the CDR3 DNA reads TGTGCCAGCAGTCAAGACAGGGCTTCCCTAGAGACCCAGTACTTC. Amino acid sequence: CASSQDRASLETQYF.